This TCR beta chain originates from a study of OX40 agonist ivuxolimab in advanced cancers. Study background: Partial responses were recorded for three patients, including one with hepatocellular carcinoma and two with cutaneous melanoma.

Libraries were prepared by immunoSEQ multiplex PCR; TCRdb keeps only in-frame clonotypes and omits some of them. The sample holds 60,000 to 75,000 clones, roughly 84% seen once. This CDR3 contains 16 residues. CDR1 and CDR2 from the germline V gene are MNHNY and SVGAGI (reference sequence). The J segment lost 4 bases and the V segment lost 6 bases, leaving 14 bases of the junction unmatched. This clone was seen a handful of times. The clonotype originates from an adult with an advanced solid tumor such as melanoma, head and neck, liver or kidney cancer. This chain uses TRBV6-6 with TRBJ2-7, with TRBD1 matching 8 bases. The sequencing here drew on CD4+ or CD8+ T cells sorted from blood, taken in a trial of the OX40 agonist ivuxolimab. As DNA, the CDR3 is TGTGCCAGCAGGGACCAATACGGACAGGGAGGTTACGAGCAGTACTTC. This translates into CASRDQYGQGGYEQYF.